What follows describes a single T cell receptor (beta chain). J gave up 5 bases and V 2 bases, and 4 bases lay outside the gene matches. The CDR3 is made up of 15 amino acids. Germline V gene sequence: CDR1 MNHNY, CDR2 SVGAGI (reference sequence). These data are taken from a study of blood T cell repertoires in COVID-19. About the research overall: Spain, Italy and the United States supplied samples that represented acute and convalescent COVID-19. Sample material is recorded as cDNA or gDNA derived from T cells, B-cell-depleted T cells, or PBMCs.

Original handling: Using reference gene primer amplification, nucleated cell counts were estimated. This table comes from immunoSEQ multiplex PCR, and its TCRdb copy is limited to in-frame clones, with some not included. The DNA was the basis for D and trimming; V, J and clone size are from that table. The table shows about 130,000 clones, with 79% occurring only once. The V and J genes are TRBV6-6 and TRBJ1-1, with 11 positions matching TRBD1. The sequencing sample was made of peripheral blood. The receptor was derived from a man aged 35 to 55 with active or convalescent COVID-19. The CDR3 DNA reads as TGTGCCAGCAGTTACCGGGGACAGGGGGAAACTGAAGCTTTCTTT. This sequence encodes CASSYRGQGETEAFF.